These 4 T cell receptor beta chains share one sample of origin, sequenced in a study of T cells in Graves' hyperthyroidism and ophthalmopathy. TCR beta CDR3 regions were amplified from RNA transcripts. An initial round of RT-PCR targeting the TCR CDR3 relied on the HTBI primer set. TCRdb re-analysed the multiplex PCR reads in MiXCR, keeping a single row per CDR3 protein. Among about 640,000 distinct CDR3 sequences listed, about 45% were seen once. The specimen was peripheral blood or thyroid tissue (not recorded which). The receptors derive from an adult man with Graves' disease, either hyperthyroidism or ophthalmopathy (not recorded which).

This sequence joins TRBV2 and TRBJ1-3, with D unclear. V lost 1 base to trimming and J lost 7 bases, with 11 bases between them. Germline assignment: CDR1 SNHLY and CDR2 FYNNEI. CDR3 length: 14 amino acids. CDR3 amino acids: CASSEVVGRNTIYF. As DNA, the CDR3 is TGTGCCAGCAGTGAAGTTGTTGGCAGGAACACCATATATTTT.

This chain uses TRBV29-1 with TRBJ1-4; D is undetermined. The germline V gene has CDR1 SQVTM and CDR2 ANQGSEA. The CDR3 covers 13 residues. Trimming cost V 5 bases and J 2 bases, with 9 bases left between them. The CDR3 loop is CSVPGNTNEKLFF. DNA of the CDR3: TGCAGCGTTCCTGGGAACACTAATGAAAAACTGTTTTTT. Filled out from reference TRBV29-1 and TRBJ1-4, the complete variable domain reads SAVISQKPSRDICQRGTSLTIQCQVDSQVTMMFWYRQQPGQSLTLIATANQGSEATYESGFVIDKFPISRPNLTFSTLTVSNMSPEDSSIYLCSVPGNTNEKLFFGSGTQLSVL.

This clonotype showed up many times. In DNA form, the CDR3 reads TGTGCCAGCAAAACAGGGTACACTAATGAAAAACTGTTTTTT. Translating gives CASKTGYTNEKLFF. The rearrangement uses TRBV2 and TRBJ1-4; D may be TRBD1 (6 bases). Trimming removed 7 bases from V and 2 bases from J, with 11 bases in between. The CDR3 is 14 amino acids. CDR1 is SNHLY and CDR2 is FYNNEI in the germline V gene.

At least ten counts were recorded for this clonotype. The chain recombines TRBV29-1 with TRBJ1-2, with D perhaps matching TRBD1 (6 bases). Trimming shortened V by 6 bases and J by 0 bases, and 14 bases separated the two germline ends. Looked up from germline, CDR1 is SQVTM and CDR2 is ANQGSEA. This CDR3 is built from 14 residues. The CDR3, as DNA: TGCAGCGTAGCTCAGGGGACTACTAACTATGGCTACACCTTC. It is translated as CSVAQGTTNYGYTF.